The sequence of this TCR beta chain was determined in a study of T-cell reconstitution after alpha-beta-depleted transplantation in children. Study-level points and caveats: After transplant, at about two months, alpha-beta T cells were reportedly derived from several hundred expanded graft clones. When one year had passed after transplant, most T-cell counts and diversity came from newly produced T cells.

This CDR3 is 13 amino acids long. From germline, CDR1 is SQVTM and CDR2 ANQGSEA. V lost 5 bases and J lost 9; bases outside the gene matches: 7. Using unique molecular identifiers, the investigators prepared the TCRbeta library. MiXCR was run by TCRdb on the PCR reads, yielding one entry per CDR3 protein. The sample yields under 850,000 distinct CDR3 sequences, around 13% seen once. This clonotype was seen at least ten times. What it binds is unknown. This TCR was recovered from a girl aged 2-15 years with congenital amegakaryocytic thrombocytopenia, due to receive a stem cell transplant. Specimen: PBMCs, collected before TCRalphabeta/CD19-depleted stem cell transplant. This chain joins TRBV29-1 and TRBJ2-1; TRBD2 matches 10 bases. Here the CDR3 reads CSVCLAGVLEQFF. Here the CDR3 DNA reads TGCAGCGTTTGTCTAGCGGGAGTCCTTGAGCAGTTCTTC.